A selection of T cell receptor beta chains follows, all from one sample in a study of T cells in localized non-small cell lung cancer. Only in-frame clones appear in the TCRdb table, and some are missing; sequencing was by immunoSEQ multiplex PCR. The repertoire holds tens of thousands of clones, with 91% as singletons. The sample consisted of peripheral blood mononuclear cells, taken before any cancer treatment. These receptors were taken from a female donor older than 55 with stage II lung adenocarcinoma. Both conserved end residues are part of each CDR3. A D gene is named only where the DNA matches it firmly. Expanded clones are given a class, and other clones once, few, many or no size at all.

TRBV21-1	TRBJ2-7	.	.	CASSSLSFSYEQYF	TGTGCCAGCAGCTCGCTAAGTTTCTCCTACGAGCAGTACTTC
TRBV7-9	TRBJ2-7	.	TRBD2	CASESAGVSYEQYF	TGTGCCAGCGAGTCAGCGGGAGTCTCCTACGAGCAGTACTTC
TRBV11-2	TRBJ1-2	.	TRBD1	CASSSNRGRGGYTF	TGTGCCAGCAGCTCCAACAGGGGGCGCGGTGGCTACACCTTC
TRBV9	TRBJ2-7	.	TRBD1	CASSVGTGQTYEQYF	TGTGCCAGCAGCGTCGGGACAGGCCAGACCTACGAGCAGTACTTC
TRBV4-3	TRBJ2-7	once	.	CASSQGREQYF	TGCGCCAGCAGCCAAGGTAGAGAGCAGTACTTC
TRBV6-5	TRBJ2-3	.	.	CASSYSGGLTDTQYF	TGTGCCAGCAGTTACTCAGGGGGGCTCACAGATACGCAGTATTTT
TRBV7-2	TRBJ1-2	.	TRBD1	CASSLTGGYGYTF	TGTGCCAGCAGCTTGACAGGGGGTTATGGCTACACCTTC
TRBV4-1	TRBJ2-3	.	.	CASSPVIGDTQYF	TGCGCCAGCAGCCCGGTGATCGGAGATACGCAGTATTTT
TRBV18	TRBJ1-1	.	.	CASSPYSQGFSPEAFF	TGTGCCAGCTCACCTTATAGCCAGGGGTTCTCTCCCGAAGCTTTCTTT
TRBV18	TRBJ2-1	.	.	CASSPPMRSYNEQFF	TGTGCCAGCTCACCACCGATGAGATCCTACAATGAGCAGTTCTTC
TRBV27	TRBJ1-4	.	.	CASSLGPVDNIRQGGKLFF	TGTGCCAGCAGTTTAGGTCCAGTGGATAACATAAGGCAAGGGGGAAAACTGTTTTTT
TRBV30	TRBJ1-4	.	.	CAWTGGEEKLFF	TGTGCCTGGACAGGTGGAGAGGAAAAACTGTTTTTT
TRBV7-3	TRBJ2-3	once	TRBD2	CASSPGGGTDTQYF	TGTGCCAGCAGCCCCGGGGGGGGCACAGATACGCAGTATTTT
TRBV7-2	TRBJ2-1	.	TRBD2	CASSLNPGGYNEQFF	TGTGCCAGCAGCTTAAATCCGGGAGGCTACAATGAGCAGTTCTTC
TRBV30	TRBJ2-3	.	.	CAWSVRGAGGTDTQYF	TGTGCCTGGAGTGTACGGGGGGCAGGGGGCACAGATACGCAGTATTTT
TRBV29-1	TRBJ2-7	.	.	CSVQYGTPPYEQYF	TGCAGCGTCCAATACGGGACACCTCCCTACGAGCAGTACTTC
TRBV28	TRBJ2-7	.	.	CASSLRYYEQYF	TGTGCCAGCAGTTTAAGGTACTACGAGCAGTACTTC
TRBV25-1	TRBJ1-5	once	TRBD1	CASSERRDREQPQHF	TGTGCCAGCAGTGAGCGCCGGGACAGAGAACAGCCCCAGCATTTT
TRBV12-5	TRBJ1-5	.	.	CASGWRGQPQHF	TGTGCTAGTGGTTGGAGGGGACAGCCCCAGCATTTT
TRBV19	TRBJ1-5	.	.	CASSSPRAGDYSNQPQHF	TGTGCCAGTAGTTCACCTCGGGCAGGGGATTATAGCAATCAGCCCCAGCATTTT
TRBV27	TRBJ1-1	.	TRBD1	CASSLKTGDVDTEAFF	TGTGCCAGCAGTCTGAAGACAGGGGATGTAGACACTGAAGCTTTCTTT
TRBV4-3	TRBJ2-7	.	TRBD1	CASSQGAGGINEQYF	TGCGCCAGCAGCCAAGGGGCAGGGGGCATCAACGAGCAGTACTTC
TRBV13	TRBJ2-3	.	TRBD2	CASSSTSGRPSTDTQYF	TGTGCCAGCAGCTCGACTAGCGGGAGGCCGAGCACAGATACGCAGTATTTT
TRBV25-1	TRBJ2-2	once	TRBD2	CASSPTSGEAGELFF	TGTGCCAGCAGCCCGACTAGCGGGGAGGCCGGGGAGCTGTTTTTT
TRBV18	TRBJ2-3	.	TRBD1	CASSPTIAGGSGDTQYF	TGTGCCAGCTCACCGACGATCGCAGGGGGCTCTGGAGATACGCAGTATTTT
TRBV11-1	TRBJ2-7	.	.	CASSWAASPNEQYF	TGTGCCAGCAGCTGGGCGGCTTCCCCGAACGAGCAGTACTTC
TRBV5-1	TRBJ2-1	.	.	CASSWGTPGNEQFF	TGCGCCAGCAGCTGGGGGACCCCAGGTAATGAGCAGTTCTTC
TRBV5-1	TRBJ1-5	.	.	CASSFQGINQPQHF	TGCGCCAGCAGCTTTCAGGGAATCAATCAGCCCCAGCATTTT
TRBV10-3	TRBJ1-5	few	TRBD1	CAIWTGANNQPQHF	TGTGCCATCTGGACAGGGGCCAACAATCAGCCCCAGCATTTT
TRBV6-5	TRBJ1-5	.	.	CASSYSRGGQPQHF	TGTGCCAGCAGTTACTCGAGGGGGGGCCAGCCCCAGCATTTT
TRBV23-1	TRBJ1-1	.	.	CASSQLWLTGTLFENTEAFF	TGCGCCAGCAGTCAATTATGGTTAACAGGGACGCTATTCGAGAACACTGAAGCTTTCTTT